Listed here is a single TCR beta chain. This sample stems from a study of T-cell reconstitution after alpha-beta-depleted transplantation in children. Unique molecular identifiers were incorporated when the TCRbeta library was constructed. TCRdb re-derived calls from the PCR reads in MiXCR, one entry per CDR3 protein. Of 500,000 to 600,000 distinct CDR3 sequences listed, around 18% are singletons. CDR3 size: 13 residues. V was clipped by 6 bases and J by 5 bases, with 16 bases between them. Germline CDR1 and CDR2: DFQATT and SNEGSKA (reference sequence). The receptor's source is a human donor who donated a stem cell graft to a child with acute lymphoblastic leukemia. The chain employs TRBV20-1 and TRBJ1-1; tentatively, D is TRBD1 (5 bases). The material was PBMCs from the stem cell graft donor, obtained from the stem cell graft. CDR3 nucleotides: TGCAGTGCAACCGGGACCGCTGAGACTGAAGCTTTCTTT. Residues: CSATGTAETEAFF.